This TCR beta chain was sequenced in a study of regulatory T cells in long-lasting Graves disease. Study outcomes and limitations: The study found persistent patients shared more public clonotypes (over 2,500) than new patients (about 890).

Time point reported: newly diagnosed GD, antithyroid drugs for less than 3 months. Following extraction of RNA from PBMCs, that RNA was used to make the TCR library. The guidelines of the American Thyroid Association were the basis for diagnosing Graves' disease. The length of the CDR3 is 15 residues. Germline trimming cut 6 bases from V and 7 bases from J; bases unmatched to any gene: 9. Germline V gene sequence: CDR1 MNHEY, CDR2 SVGAGI. Library construction for TCR beta used iRepertoire HTBI primers and Arm-PCR of CDR3 regions. MiXCR, run by TCRdb on the multiplex PCR reads, gives a single entry per CDR3 protein. The table has roughly 420,000 distinct CDR3 sequences, around 16% seen once; the top ten hold 20% to 25%. This clonotype was recorded at least ten times. The antigen is undetermined.

This specimen consisted of peripheral blood mononuclear cells (PBMCs), obtained at new diagnosis, from a patient treated with antithyroid drugs. The TCR originated in a female donor with Graves disease. The chain combines TRBV6-5 with TRBJ1-6; 7 bases are shared with TRBD1. CDR3 sequence: CASRPPQGVNSPLHF. The CDR3 DNA follows: TGTGCCAGCAGGCCTCCTCAGGGGGTAAATTCACCCCTCCACTTT.